This TCR beta chain is drawn from a study of early T cells in non-severe SARS-CoV-2 infection. Germline V gives CDR1 DFQATT, CDR2 SNEGSKA (reference sequence). V was pared by 3 bases and J by 9 bases, with 12 bases between. There are 12 residues in the CDR3. This clonotype was seen repeatedly, ten times or more. Its antigen is undetermined. Attachment of unique molecular identifiers was made to individual cDNA molecules. TCRdb analysed the 5' RACE reads with MiXCR anew, one entry per CDR3 protein. The profile covers more than 85,000 distinct CDR3 sequences, with roughly 15% appearing a single time and about 5% taken by the ten largest. Findings and limits, study-wide: The study's VDJdb matching favored anti-spike CD8 responses and missed private and CD4 specificities.

The sample consisted of whole blood, taken at baseline. This TCR derives from an adult who was a healthcare worker with PCR-confirmed SARS-CoV-2 infection or an uninfected control (not recorded which). The chain has TRBV20-1 and TRBJ2-1; possibly TRBD2 for D (5 bases). The CDR3 loop is CSASNSAGEQFF. The CDR3 DNA is TGCAGTGCTAGTAATAGCGCCGGTGAGCAGTTCTTC.